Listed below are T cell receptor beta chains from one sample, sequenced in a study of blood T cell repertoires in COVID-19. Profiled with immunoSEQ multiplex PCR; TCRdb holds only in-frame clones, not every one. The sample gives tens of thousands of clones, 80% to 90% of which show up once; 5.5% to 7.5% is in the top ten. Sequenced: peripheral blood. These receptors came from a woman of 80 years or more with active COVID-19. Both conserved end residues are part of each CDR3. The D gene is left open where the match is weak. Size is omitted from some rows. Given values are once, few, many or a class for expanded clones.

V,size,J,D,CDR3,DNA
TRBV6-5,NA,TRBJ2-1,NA,CASTRNNEQFF,TGTGCCAGCACCAGAAACAATGAGCAGTTCTTC
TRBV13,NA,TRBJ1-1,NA,CASSPQGNTEAFF,TGTGCCAGCAGTCCTCAGGGGAACACTGAAGCTTTCTTT
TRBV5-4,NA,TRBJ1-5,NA,CASSAQGQPQHF,TGTGCCAGCAGCGCACAGGGTCAGCCCCAGCATTTT
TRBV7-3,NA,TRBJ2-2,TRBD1,CASSLTRQGSGELFF,TGTGCCAGCAGCTTAACCCGACAGGGTTCCGGGGAGCTGTTTTTT
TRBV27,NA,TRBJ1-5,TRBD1,CASSLYGLRDRNSNQPQHF,TGTGCCAGCAGTTTATATGGTTTGAGGGACAGAAATAGCAATCAGCCCCAGCATTTT
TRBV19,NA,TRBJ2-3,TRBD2,CASSRLAGDHTDTQYF,TGTGCCAGTAGCCGACTAGCGGGGGACCACACAGATACGCAGTATTTT
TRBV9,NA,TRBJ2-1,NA,CASSGREHDNEQFF,TGTGCCAGCAGCGGCCGGGAGCACGACAATGAGCAGTTCTTC
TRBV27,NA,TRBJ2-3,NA,CASSLWGVDTQYF,TGTGCCAGCAGTTTATGGGGAGTAGATACGCAGTATTTT
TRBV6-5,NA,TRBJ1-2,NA,CASSYSGKGEGYTF,TGTGCCAGCAGTTACTCGGGGAAAGGGGAAGGCTACACCTTC
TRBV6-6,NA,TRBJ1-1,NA,CASSYAAGRRNTEAFF,TGTGCCAGCAGTTACGCCGCAGGCAGAAGGAACACTGAAGCTTTCTTT
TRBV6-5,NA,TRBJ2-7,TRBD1,CASRIFKDRGNEQYF,TGTGCCAGCAGGATATTTAAGGACAGGGGCAACGAGCAGTACTTC
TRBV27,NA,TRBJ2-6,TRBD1,CASRGLAGGLRSGANVLTF,TGTGCCAGCAGAGGTCTAGCAGGGGGCCTTCGCTCTGGGGCCAACGTCCTGACTTTC
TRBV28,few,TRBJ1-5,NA,CASSLGTLGNQPQHF,TGTGCCAGCAGTTTAGGTACCCTAGGCAATCAGCCCCAGCATTTT
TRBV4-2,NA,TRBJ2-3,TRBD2,CASSQDRSGGAYSQYF,TGTGCCAGCAGCCAAGATCGAAGCGGGGGGGCCTATTCGCAGTATTTT
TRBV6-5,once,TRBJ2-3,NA,CASRLTTVATDTQYF,TGTGCCAGCAGACTAACGACAGTCGCCACAGATACGCAGTATTTT
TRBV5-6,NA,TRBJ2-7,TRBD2,CASRVLAGNPYEQYF,TGTGCCAGCAGAGTCCTAGCGGGGAACCCCTACGAGCAGTACTTC
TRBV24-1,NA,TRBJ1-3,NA,CATISQQGSGNTIYF,TGTGCCACCATAAGTCAACAGGGATCTGGAAACACCATATATTTT
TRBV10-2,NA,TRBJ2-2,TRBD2,CASNPGLAGGPLTGELFF,TGCGCCAGCAATCCCGGACTAGCGGGGGGCCCCTTAACCGGGGAGCTGTTTTTT
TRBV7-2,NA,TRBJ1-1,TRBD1,CASSLQYGQGARLFF,TGTGCCAGCAGCTTACAATACGGACAGGGGGCACGACTTTTCTTT
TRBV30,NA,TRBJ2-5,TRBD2,CALELSPRGAQYF,TGTGCCCTGGAGCTGAGCCCGCGGGGGGCCCAGTACTTC
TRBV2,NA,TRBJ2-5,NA,CASSLNGETQYF,TGTGCCAGCAGCTTAAACGGAGAGACCCAGTACTTC
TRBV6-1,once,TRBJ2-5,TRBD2,CASSVRRTSRGGGETQYF,TGTGCCAGCAGTGTCCGGAGGACTTCGCGGGGGGGCGGAGAGACCCAGTACTTC
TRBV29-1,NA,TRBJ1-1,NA,CSSRDFNTEAFF,TGCAGCTCCCGGGATTTCAACACTGAAGCTTTCTTT
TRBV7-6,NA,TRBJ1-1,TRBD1,CASSLVGTENTEAFF,TGTGCCAGCAGCTTAGTTGGGACAGAGAACACTGAAGCTTTCTTT
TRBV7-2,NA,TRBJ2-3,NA,CASSPTSSDTQYF,TGTGCCAGCAGCCCAACTAGCAGTGATACGCAGTATTTT
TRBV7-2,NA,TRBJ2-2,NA,CASSLGGGYTGELFF,TGTGCCAGCAGCTTAGGTGGGGGGTACACCGGGGAGCTGTTTTTT
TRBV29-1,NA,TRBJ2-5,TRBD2,CSVVSLAGVEETQYF,TGCAGCGTTGTGTCTCTAGCGGGGGTGGAAGAGACCCAGTACTTC
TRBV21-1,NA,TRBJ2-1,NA,CASREDRGLSNEQFF,TGTGCCAGCAGGGAGGACAGGGGGTTGTCTAATGAGCAGTTCTTC
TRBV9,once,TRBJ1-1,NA,CASSVQGSNTEAFF,TGTGCCAGCAGCGTACAGGGGAGTAACACTGAAGCTTTCTTT
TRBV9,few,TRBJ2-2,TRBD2,CASSVAASGGARELFF,TGTGCCAGCAGCGTAGCGGCTAGCGGGGGGGCGAGGGAGCTGTTTTTT
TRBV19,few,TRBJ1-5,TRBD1,CASSPRVGQGYNQPQHF,TGTGCCAGTAGCCCCCGGGTGGGACAGGGTTACAATCAGCCCCAGCATTTT
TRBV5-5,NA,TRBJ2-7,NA,CASSLPGNYEQYF,TGTGCCAGCAGCTTGCCAGGGAACTACGAGCAGTACTTC
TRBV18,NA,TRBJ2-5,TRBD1,CASSPNTGGSETQYF,TGTGCCAGCTCACCTAATACAGGGGGCTCAGAGACCCAGTACTTC
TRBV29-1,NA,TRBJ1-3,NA,CSVDSGTGNTIYF,TGCAGCGTGGATTCAGGGACTGGAAACACCATATATTTT
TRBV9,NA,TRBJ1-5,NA,CASSVWAANQPQHF,TGTGCCAGCAGCGTTTGGGCCGCCAATCAGCCCCAGCATTTT
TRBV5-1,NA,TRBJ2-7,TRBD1,CASSLWGDRDSYEQYF,TGCGCCAGCAGCTTGTGGGGGGACAGGGACTCCTACGAGCAGTACTTC
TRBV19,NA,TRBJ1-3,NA,CASSRGKVPVSGNTIYF,TGTGCCAGTTCCAGGGGAAAGGTCCCAGTCTCTGGAAACACCATATATTTT
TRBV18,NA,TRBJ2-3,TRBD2,CASSPRLAGGTDTQYF,TGTGCCAGCTCACCACGGCTAGCGGGGGGCACAGATACGCAGTATTTT
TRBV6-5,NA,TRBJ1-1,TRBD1,CASTRQGVTTEAFF,TGTGCCAGCACCCGACAGGGGGTGACCACTGAAGCTTTCTTT
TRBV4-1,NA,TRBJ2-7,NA,CASSQRDEQYF,TGCGCCAGCAGCCAACGAGACGAGCAGTACTTC
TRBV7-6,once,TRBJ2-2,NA,CASSPNRDTYTGELFF,TGTGCCAGCAGCCCTAATCGGGACACCTACACCGGGGAGCTGTTTTTT
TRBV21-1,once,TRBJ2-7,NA,CASSYRDRGSYEQYF,TGTGCCAGCAGCTACCGGGACAGGGGTTCCTACGAGCAGTACTTC
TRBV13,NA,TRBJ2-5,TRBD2,CASSPTLSGKKETQYF,TGTGCCAGCAGCCCAACCCTTAGCGGGAAAAAAGAGACCCAGTACTTC
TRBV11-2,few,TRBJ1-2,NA,CASSPWGGDYGYTF,TGTGCCAGCAGCCCCTGGGGAGGGGACTATGGCTACACCTTC
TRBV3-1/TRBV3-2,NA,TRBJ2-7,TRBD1,CASSQAFGTGGEQYF,TGTGCCAGCAGCCAAGCGTTCGGGACAGGGGGTGAGCAGTACTTC
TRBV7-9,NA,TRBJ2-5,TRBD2,CASSLGTSGTQYF,TGTGCCAGCAGCTTAGGGACTAGCGGGACCCAGTACTTC
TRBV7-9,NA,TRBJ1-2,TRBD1,CASSWGQEDGYTF,TGTGCCAGCAGCTGGGGACAGGAGGATGGCTACACCTTC
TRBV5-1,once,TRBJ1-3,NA,CASSLGENNSGNTIYF,TGCGCCAGCAGCTTGGGCGAAAATAACTCTGGAAACACCATATATTTT
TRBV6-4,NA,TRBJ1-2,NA,CASSDGRGGYTF,TGTGCCAGCAGTGATGGCAGGGGTGGCTACACCTTC
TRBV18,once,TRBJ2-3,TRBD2,CASSYSGGAAGDTQYF,TGTGCCAGCTCCTACAGCGGGGGCGCCGCGGGAGATACGCAGTATTTT
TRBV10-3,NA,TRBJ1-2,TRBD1,CAISEDRGSGYTF,TGTGCCATCAGTGAGGACAGGGGATCTGGCTACACCTTC
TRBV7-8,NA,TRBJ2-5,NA,CASSLKRLFTEETQYF,TGTGCCAGCAGCTTAAAGCGGTTGTTCACAGAGGAGACCCAGTACTTC
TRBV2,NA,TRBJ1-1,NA,CASRKGLGPLNTEAFF,TGTGCCAGCAGGAAGGGGTTAGGGCCCCTTAACACTGAAGCTTTCTTT
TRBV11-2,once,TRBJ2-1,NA,CASSPLARGGYNEQFF,TGTGCCAGCAGCCCCCTCGCGAGGGGGGGATACAATGAGCAGTTCTTC
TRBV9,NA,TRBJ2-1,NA,CASSVGSQGVAASSYNEQFF,TGTGCCAGCAGCGTAGGTAGTCAGGGGGTAGCGGCAAGCTCCTACAATGAGCAGTTCTTC
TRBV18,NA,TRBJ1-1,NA,CASSPGQLNTEAFF,TGTGCCAGCTCACCAGGGCAGTTGAACACTGAAGCTTTCTTT
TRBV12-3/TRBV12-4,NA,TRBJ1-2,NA,CASRLGGDYGYTF,TGTGCCAGCAGGTTAGGTGGAGATTATGGCTACACCTTC
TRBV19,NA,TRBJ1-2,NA,CASTLHWQGRDYGYTF,TGTGCCAGTACCCTACATTGGCAGGGGCGCGACTATGGCTACACCTTC